The clone carrying this T cell receptor beta chain has just a few counts. What it binds is unknown. The ends lost 1 base at V and 9 bases at J; junction bases unmatched: 6. The V gene's germline CDR1 is SGHVS and CDR2 FQNEAQ. CDR3 size: 14 residues. This sample was taken from a study of cytomegalovirus exposure and HLA in healthy donors. About the research overall: Out of 350 to 400 genotyped donors, about 80% belonged to the Caucasian-associated ancestry cluster.

Those who donated were healthy bone marrow donors. Primers included in the PCR were 60 Vbeta and 13 Jbeta primers. Assay used: immunoSEQ multiplex PCR; TCRdb lists only in-frame clones, some missing. The sample has approximately 170,000 clones, approximately 71% seen once; the top ten hold approximately 1.4%. Study-level results: In a later analysis, V- and J-gene trimming of beta chains associated with a DCLRE1C missense variant, replicated independently. Rarity characterized most TCR sequences, yet some public TCRs appeared in many donors.

Sequenced: PBMCs. The V and J genes are TRBV7-8 and TRBJ1-2; TRBD1 agrees at 9 bases. This TCR came from a girl between 10 and 17 years old in good health and CMV-seronegative. CDR3 loop: CASSLEGGTGSYTF. CDR3 in DNA: TGTGCCAGCAGCTTAGAGGGGGGGACAGGGAGCTACACCTTC.